What follows are 25 T cell receptor beta chains derived from one specimen sequenced in a study of neurological immune-mediated disorders. Regarding time point: longitudinal time-point 3. MiXCR was run by TCRdb on the 5' RACE reads, yielding one entry per CDR3 protein. The profile shows roughly 49,000 distinct CDR3 sequences, about 12% of them singletons. Source material: PBMCs. Receptor source: a male donor with HTLV-1-associated myelopathy (HAM/TSP).

The table lists this clonotype with many counts. The chain uses TRBV20-1 and TRBJ1-2; D not certain. The CDR3 is 12 residues long. Germline CDR1 is DFQATT and CDR2 is SNEGSKA (reference sequence). V dropped 3 bases and J dropped 8 bases, with 13 bases sitting between them. In DNA, the CDR3 is TGCAGTGCTAGCACTCAGGCGGGGGGCTACACCTTC. It yields the protein CSASTQAGGYTF.

The sample holds many counts of this clonotype. The J gene is TRBJ2-5, the V gene TRBV5-1; 7 bases are shared with TRBD1. The CDR3 runs to 15 residues. The trim removed 2 bases at V and 5 bases at J, leaving 9 bases unmatched. The germline CDR1 and CDR2 sequences are SGHRS and YFSETQ. The CDR3 loop is CASSFRDREVETQYF. The CDR3 nucleotides are TGCGCCAGCAGCTTTCGTGACAGGGAAGTCGAGACCCAGTACTTC.

This clonotype was seen at least ten times. This chain uses TRBV7-3 with TRBJ1-2; TRBD1 matches 7 bases. Germline V gene lookup returns CDR1 SGHTA and CDR2 FQGTGA. The CDR3 has 13 residues. The ends lost 5 bases at V and 8 bases at J; junction bases unmatched: 8. CDR3: CASSDRQGGGYTF. The CDR3, as DNA: TGTGCCAGCAGCGACCGACAGGGCGGAGGCTACACCTTC.

There are a few counts of this clonotype. The chain couples TRBV11-2 to TRBJ1-5; D is uncertain. This CDR3 is built from 15 residues. Trimming took off 5 bases at V and 0 bases at J, with 11 bases between the two ends. Germline V gives CDR1 SGHAT, CDR2 FQNNGV. The CDR3 nucleotides read TGTGCCAGCAGCCCCACCCGGTATAGCAATCAGCCCCAGCATTTT. It codes for CASSPTRYSNQPQHF.

The genes are TRBV6-1 and TRBJ2-7; possible D gene TRBD1, 5 bases. In germline, CDR1 is MNHNS, CDR2 SASEGT. The CDR3 extends over 16 amino acids. Trimming removed 3 bases from V and 2 bases from J, with 17 bases in between. The CDR3 region has the DNA TGTGCCAGCAGTGACCCCACAGGAACTTCAACCTACGAGCAGTACTTC. Protein sequence: CASSDPTGTSTYEQYF.

There are many counts of this clonotype. V gene TRBV25-1 combines with J gene TRBJ2-6; D remains ambiguous. Deletions cut 5 bases from V and 2 bases from J, with 4 bases between. Germline CDR1 reads MGHDK; CDR2 reads SYGVNS. The CDR3 has 13 amino acids. The CDR3 coding sequence is TGTGCCAGCAGTCTCACTGGGGCCAACGTCCTGACTTTC. Translated: CASSLTGANVLTF.

This clonotype has ten or more counts. This chain uses TRBV7-2 with TRBJ2-2, with D perhaps given as TRBD1 or TRBD2 (5 bases each). Trimming removed 1 base at V and 4 bases at J, with 13 bases between. CDR1 and CDR2 from the germline V gene are SGHTA and FQGNSA. The CDR3 is 16 residues long. The DNA of the CDR3 is TGTGCCAGCAGCTTAGGGCTAGGGACCCCCACCGGGGAGCTGTTTTTT. Translation gives CASSLGLGTPTGELFF.

This clonotype was seen many times. V is TRBV7-2 and J is TRBJ1-2; D unresolved. V lost 0 bases and J 2 bases, leaving 4 bases between the germline ends. The CDR3 is 13 amino acids. Germline assignment: CDR1 SGHTA and CDR2 FQGNSA. The DNA for the CDR3 is TGTGCCAGCAGCTTAGCCGCGAACTATGGCTACACCTTC. Translating gives CASSLAANYGYTF.

Concerning this clonotype: A read error may account for a junction end that differs from germline. The chain combines TRBV12-3 or TRBV12-4 with TRBJ2-3, with 10 bases fitting TRBD2. The CDR3 sequence is 16 residues long. The CDR3 loop reads CASSLIQREGMDTQYF. CDR3 DNA: TGTGCTAGCAGCTTGATCCAGCGGGAGGGCATGGATACGCAGTATTTT.

This clonotype was counted many times. The junction shows a germline mismatch at one end, possibly a read error. J is TRBJ2-5 and V is TRBV7-7; 12 bases line up with TRBD2. Germline CDR1 reads SSHAT; CDR2 reads FNYEAQ (reference sequence). The CDR3 length is 14 residues. This chain's CDR3 is CASSPGTSGETQYF. The CDR3 DNA is TGTGCTAGCAGCCCTGGGACTAGCGGGGAGACCCAGTACTTC. Using reference TRBV7-7 and TRBJ2-5 for the parts outside the CDR3, the full variable domain is GAGVSQSPRYKVTKRGQDVTLRCDPISSHATLYWYQQALGQGPEFLTYFNYEAQPDKSGLPSDRFSAERPEGSISTLTIQRTEQRDSAMYRCASSPGTSGETQYFGPGTRLLVL.

In its sample, this clonotype was seen many times. This sequence joins TRBV7-2 and TRBJ2-7; 8 bases fit TRBD2. The V and J ends lost 5 bases and 0 bases, in that order; junction bases with no gene match: 9. The CDR3 is 16 amino acids. CDR1 is SGHTA, CDR2 FQGNSA, per germline. The DNA for the CDR3 is TGTGCCAGCAGCCACAGTAGCGGGAAAAGCTCCTACGAGCAGTACTTC. Amino acid sequence: CASSHSSGKSSYEQYF.

In its sample, this clonotype was seen a few times. The CDR3, as DNA: TGTGCCAGCAGCTTAGCGCGACTAGCGGGGGGGCTCTATGAGCAGTTCTTC. Its protein product is CASSLARLAGGLYEQFF. This chain joins TRBV7-2 and TRBJ2-1, with 14 bases lining up with TRBD2. CDR3 length equals 17 residues. Germline V gene lookup returns CDR1 SGHTA and CDR2 FQGNSA. V shed 0 bases, J shed 8 bases, and the junction held 6 bases outside the gene matches.

Concerning this clonotype: Possible read error: a much larger clone is one base away. The CDR3: CASNQGQGLNSSLHF. CDR3 DNA sequence: TGTGCCAGCAATCAAGGGCAGGGTCTAAATTCATCCCTCCACTTT. This rearrangement joins TRBV6-5 to TRBJ1-6; a weak D match, TRBD1 (5 bases). Germline CDR1 is MNHEY and CDR2 is SVGAGI. This CDR3 has 15 amino acids.

Many counts were recorded for this clonotype. The V gene is TRBV6-2 or TRBV6-3, the J gene TRBJ2-3; D possibly corresponds to TRBD1 (5 bases). This CDR3 has 16 residues. In germline, CDR1 is MNHEY, CDR2 SVGEGT. Trimming removed 2 bases from V and 5 bases from J, with 17 bases in between. The DNA for the CDR3 is TGTGCCAGCAGTTACCTCCAGGGTGTTGTCAGAGATACGCAGTATTTT. Its translation is CASSYLQGVVRDTQYF.

This clonotype was observed at least ten times. The chain joins TRBV20-1 to TRBJ1-1, with a tentative D call TRBD1 (6 bases). The CDR3 consists of 15 residues. The V gene lost 5 bases and the J gene lost 5 bases, with 21 bases spanning the gap. CDR1 is DFQATT and CDR2 is SNEGSKA in the germline V gene (reference sequence). The CDR3 loop is CSAPTLGGGETEAFF. CDR3 nucleotides: TGCAGTGCTCCAACCCTGGGAGGGGGGGAAACTGAAGCTTTCTTT.

Ten or more counts support this clonotype. The rearrangement uses TRBV5-1 and TRBJ2-7, with TRBD1 matching 9 bases. Losses at the gene ends were 0 bases for V and 2 bases for J; bases not matched to a gene: 6. The CDR3 loop spans 16 amino acids. Germline V CDR1 and CDR2: SGHRS, YFSETQ. The CDR3 nucleotides read TGCGCCAGCAGCTTGGGGCCCGGGACAGGGCCCTACGAGCAGTACTTC. This gives the protein CASSLGPGTGPYEQYF.

This clonotype has a count of ten or more. The rearrangement joins TRBV15 to TRBJ1-1; D remains ambiguous. The CDR3 has 13 residues. V lost 0 bases and J 11 bases, leaving 13 bases between the germline ends. CDR1 LNHNV and CDR2 YYDKDF come from the germline V gene (reference sequence). The CDR3, as DNA: TGTGCCACCAGCAGAGATCGTGTCGGCGGGGCTTTCTTT. Amino acids: CATSRDRVGGAFF. Using reference TRBV15 and TRBJ1-1 for the parts outside the CDR3, the full variable domain is DAMVIQNPRYQVTQFGKPVTLSCSQTLNHNVMYWYQQKSSQAPKLLFHYYDKDFNNEADTPDNFQSRRPNTSFCFLDIRSPGLGDTAMYLCATSRDRVGGAFFGQGTRLTVV.

This clonotype was recorded at least ten times. The genes are TRBV7-9 and TRBJ2-5; D possibly corresponds to TRBD2 (5 bases). Trimming took off 1 base at V and 2 bases at J, with 11 bases between the two ends. Germline V gene data show CDR1 as SEHNR and CDR2 as FQNEAQ (reference sequence). This CDR3 region has 15 residues. The CDR3 DNA follows: TGTGCCAGCAGCTTAGATAACGGGGAACAAGAGACCCAGTACTTC. It encodes CASSLDNGEQETQYF.

This clonotype has ten or more counts. The genes are TRBV10-3 and TRBJ2-3; D is undetermined. This CDR3 has 12 residues. The V and J ends lost 10 bases and 3 bases respectively, with 11 bases between them. CDR1 is ENHRY and CDR2 is SYGVKD in the germline V gene. The CDR3 region has the DNA TGTGCCACCCAAGCCGGGACAGATACGCAGTATTTT. The encoded protein is CATQAGTDTQYF.

This clonotype was observed many times. The chain joins TRBV2 to TRBJ2-7; TRBD2 aligns across 14 bases. Germline lookup yields CDR1 SNHLY and CDR2 FYNNEI. The junction had 11 bases not matched to a gene; V was cut back by 8 bases and J by 5 bases. The CDR3 consists of 16 residues. This CDR3 is CASVPGTSGGADEQYF. The CDR3 DNA reads TGTGCCAGCGTACCCGGGACTAGCGGGGGAGCGGACGAGCAGTACTTC.

This clonotype was observed a few times. The chain uses TRBV5-1 and TRBJ1-2; D is possibly TRBD1 (5 bases). The V end was cut by 4 bases, the J end by 4 bases, with 14 bases between. This CDR3 is built from 14 residues. Germline V gene lookup returns CDR1 SGHRS and CDR2 YFSETQ. The CDR3 DNA reads TGCGCCAGCAGCGATACGCGTGGGGGCTATGGCTACACCTTC. Translated, it gives CASSDTRGGYGYTF. The variable domain in full, completed from reference TRBV5-1 and TRBJ1-2, reads KAGVTQTPRYLIKTRGQQVTLSCSPISGHRSVSWYQQTPGQGLQFLFEYFSETQRNKGNFPGRFSGRQFSNSRSEMNVSTLELGDSALYLCASSDTRGGYGYTFGSGTRLTVV.

This clonotype was seen at least ten times. The genes are TRBV20-1 and TRBJ1-2; 10 bases map to TRBD1. Germline V gene sequence: CDR1 DFQATT, CDR2 SNEGSKA (reference sequence). This CDR3 region has 13 residues. J lost 6 bases, V lost 0 bases, and 1 base had no gene match. CDR3 nucleotide sequence: TGCAGTGCTAGAGACGGGACAGGGGATGGCTACACCTTC. It is translated as CSARDGTGDGYTF.

This sequence joins TRBV6-1 and TRBJ2-5; tentatively, D is TRBD1 (6 bases). The CDR3 spans 14 residues. Between the trimmed V and J ends, which lost 6 bases and 3 bases, there was a span of 14 bases. Germline V gene sequence: CDR1 MNHNS, CDR2 SASEGT. This chain's CDR3 is CASSTIAGEETQYF. As DNA, the CDR3 is TGTGCCAGCAGCACCATAGCAGGGGAAGAGACCCAGTACTTC.

This clonotype was recorded at least ten times. The chain has TRBV28 and TRBJ1-4; D may be TRBD1 (5 bases). The germline V gene encodes CDR1 MDHEN and CDR2 SYDVKM. This CDR3 is 11 amino acids long. The CDR3 region has the DNA TGTGCAACCAGGGCCCCAGAAAAACTGTTTTTT. Protein sequence: CATRAPEKLFF.

This clonotype was counted at least ten times. This chain connects TRBV28 to TRBJ2-5; 10 nucleotides match TRBD2. Germline values: CDR1 MDHEN, CDR2 SYDVKM. With V trimmed by 5 bases and J by 5 bases, 5 bases remained unmatched. There are 14 residues in the CDR3. In nucleotides, the CDR3 is TGTGCCAGCAGTGAAGCGGGGGGGCTGGAGACCCAGTACTTC. Its translation: CASSEAGGLETQYF.